The 25 T cell receptor beta chains listed next were all sequenced from one sample in a study of somatic mutations in cytotoxic T cells in rheumatoid arthritis. The protocol was immunoSEQ multiplex PCR, while the TCRdb copy is restricted to in-frame clones and leaves out a portion. In the table there are 19,000 or so clones, approximately 83% of which are singletons. Sequenced input: CD8+ T cells sorted from blood. The receptors come from a man aged 18 to 35 with rheumatoid arthritis.

V is TRBV6-5 and J is TRBJ2-7; D might be TRBD2 (6 bases). Germline V gives CDR1 MNHEY, CDR2 SVGAGI. V lost 0 bases and J lost 4, with 7 bases in between. The CDR3 has 13 residues. CDR3 nucleotide sequence: TGTGCCAGCAGTTACTCGGCGGGATACGAGCAGTACTTC. This codes for CASSYSAGYEQYF.

The chain links TRBV4-2 to TRBJ2-5; D gene unclear. V was cut by 2 bases and J by 4 bases, with 8 bases left in between. Germline V gives CDR1 LGHNA, CDR2 YNFKEQ. The CDR3 is 13 amino acids. The CDR3 sequence: CASSQHVAETQYF. The CDR3 DNA sequence: TGTGCCAGCAGCCAACACGTCGCAGAGACCCAGTACTTC.

V gene TRBV2 combines with J gene TRBJ2-7; D could derive from TRBD1 or TRBD2 (7 bases each). The CDR3 loop spans 14 amino acids. Trimming cost V 2 bases and J 1 base, with 9 bases left between them. In germline, CDR1 is SNHLY, CDR2 FYNNEI. DNA for the CDR3: TGTGCCAGCAGTGAACAGGGGGGGTCCTACGAGCAGTACTTC. Translating gives CASSEQGGSYEQYF.

The chain carries TRBV15 and TRBJ1-5, with D unclear. Trimming shortened V by 3 bases and J by 4 bases, and 7 bases separated the two germline ends. This CDR3 has 13 amino acids. Germline V gene lookup returns CDR1 LNHNV and CDR2 YYDKDF (reference sequence). The CDR3 DNA is TGTGCCACCAGCAGTGGGCGGAATCAGCCCCAGCATTTT. This sequence encodes CATSSGRNQPQHF.

As to this clone: Other DNA sequences in the same sample also yield this CDR3. V is TRBV5-6 and J is TRBJ2-1; 8 nucleotides match TRBD2. CDR3 length equals 15 residues. V was clipped by 0 bases and J by 4 bases; unmatched bases: 3. Germline V gene data show CDR1 as SGHDT and CDR2 as YYEEEE. CDR3 sequence reads: CASSLAIAGYNEQFF. The CDR3 bases are TGTGCCAGCAGCTTGGCGATAGCGGGATACAATGAGCAGTTCTTC.

This chain joins TRBV5-1 and TRBJ1-2, with 7 bases matching TRBD1. Germline CDR1 is SGHRS and CDR2 is YFSETQ. The junction had 6 bases not matched to a gene; V was cut back by 3 bases and J by 4 bases. This CDR3 spans 14 amino acids. The CDR3 sequence is CASSSRQGGYGYTF. Written as DNA, the CDR3 is TGCGCCAGCAGCTCCCGACAGGGTGGCTATGGCTACACCTTC.

The rearrangement links TRBV2 to TRBJ2-3; TRBD2 is a possible D gene (5 bases). Germline lookup yields CDR1 SNHLY and CDR2 FYNNEI. The CDR3 covers 14 residues. Trimming removed 6 bases at V and 2 bases at J, with 12 bases between. CDR3 in amino acids: CASRWRPFTDTQYF. The CDR3 bases are TGTGCCAGCAGGTGGAGGCCATTCACAGATACGCAGTATTTT.

The V and J genes are TRBV28 and TRBJ2-5; either TRBD1 or TRBD2 may fit D (5 bases each). The V gene lost 3 bases and the J gene lost 1 base, with 24 bases spanning the gap. CDR1 is MDHEN, CDR2 SYDVKM, per germline. CDR3 length: 19 residues. Here the CDR3 reads CASSLVMGRAEYLQETQYF. As DNA, the CDR3 is TGTGCCAGCAGTTTGGTAATGGGGCGGGCGGAATACCTCCAAGAGACCCAGTACTTC.

The rearrangement joins TRBV4-1 to TRBJ2-7, with TRBD1 matching 10 bases. V was clipped by 6 bases and J by 2 bases; unmatched bases: 7. The CDR3 runs to 15 residues. Germline loops: CDR1 MGHRA, CDR2 YSYEKL. The DNA of the CDR3 is TGCGCCAGCAGTCCCCGACAGGGGGCTACCTACGAGCAGTACTTC. Translated: CASSPRQGATYEQYF.

The genes are TRBV13 and TRBJ2-5, with D perhaps matching TRBD2 (6 bases). Trimming shortened V by 5 bases and J by 3 bases, and 13 bases separated the two germline ends. The CDR3 has 14 amino acids. Per the germline V gene, CDR1 is PRHDT and CDR2 is FYEKMQ (reference sequence). The DNA for the CDR3 is TGTGCCAGCAGCATGAGGCTAGCGAAAGAGACCCAGTACTTC. Encoded protein: CASSMRLAKETQYF. Full variable domain (outside the CDR3, taken from reference TRBV13 and TRBJ2-5): AAGVIQSPRHLIKEKRETATLKCYPIPRHDTVYWYQQGPGQDPQFLISFYEKMQSDKGSIPDRFSAQQFSDYHSELNMSSLELGDSALYFCASSMRLAKETQYFGPGTRLLVL.

V and J are TRBV9 and TRBJ2-2, with D tentatively TRBD1 or TRBD2 (5 bases each). Germline CDR1 and CDR2: SGDLS and YYNGEE. This CDR3 is 16 amino acids long. Trimming removed 3 bases at V and 4 bases at J, with 16 bases between. CDR3 nucleotides: TGTGCCAGCAGCGAGACCCTAGGGGCGGGCACCGGGGAGCTGTTTTTT. It is translated as CASSETLGAGTGELFF.

The sample holds one count of this clone. This chain links TRBV6-5 with TRBJ1-1; D not certain. V gave up 2 bases and J gave up 0 bases, with 7 bases separating them. CDR1 and CDR2 (germline): MNHEY, SVGAGI. The CDR3 extends over 14 amino acids. The CDR3 coding sequence is TGTGCCAGCAGTTACGGGCAGATGAACACTGAAGCTTTCTTT. This encodes CASSYGQMNTEAFF.

The genes are TRBV4-1 and TRBJ1-5; no reliable D call. The V gene's germline CDR1 is MGHRA and CDR2 YSYEKL. The ends were cut back, 0 bases at V and 3 bases at J, with 12 bases in the middle. The CDR3 consists of 16 residues. As DNA, the CDR3 is TGCGCCAGCAGCCAAGAACTAACAGAAGTCAATCAGCCCCAGCATTTT. It codes for CASSQELTEVNQPQHF.

This rearrangement joins TRBV19 to TRBJ1-6; no reliable D call. The CDR3 has 15 residues. Trimming took off 2 bases at V and 3 bases at J, with 8 bases between the two ends. Germline lookup yields CDR1 LNHDA and CDR2 SQIVND (reference sequence). CDR3 nucleotides: TGTGCCAGTAGTATAAGGCAGTTCTATAATTCACCCCTCCACTTT. Its protein is CASSIRQFYNSPLHF.

This rearrangement joins TRBV5-6 to TRBJ2-7; 7 bases are shared with TRBD1. The CDR3 is made up of 15 amino acids. V was pared by 5 bases and J by 6 bases, with 14 bases of the junction left unmatched. The germline CDR1 and CDR2 sequences are SGHDT and YYEEEE. The DNA of the CDR3 is TGTGCCAGCAGTCACCCGCTTACAGGGGTGGCCGAGCAGTACTTC. Translating it yields CASSHPLTGVAEQYF.

The chain joins TRBV5-1 to TRBJ2-5, with D possibly being TRBD1 (6 bases). The V end lost 4 bases, the J end lost 6 bases, and 19 bases lay between the germline ends. Germline lookup yields CDR1 SGHRS and CDR2 YFSETQ. CDR3 length: 15 residues. CDR3 coding DNA: TGCGCCAGCAGCCACCAACAGGGTGGGGGAAAGACCCAGTACTTC. Translation gives CASSHQQGGGKTQYF.

V is TRBV27 and J is TRBJ1-2, with no clear D. Germline V gene lookup returns CDR1 MNHEY and CDR2 SMNVEV (reference sequence). V was pared by 0 bases and J by 2 bases, with 13 bases between. The CDR3 totals 16 residues. CDR3 residues: CASSLSPISANYGYTF. In nucleotides, the CDR3 is TGTGCCAGCAGTTTATCCCCCATATCAGCCAACTATGGCTACACCTTC.

The chain is built from TRBV14 and TRBJ2-7; 11 bases align to TRBD1. The germline gives CDR1 SGHDN, CDR2 FVKESK. This CDR3 has 18 amino acids. V shed 0 bases and J 3 bases; nucleotides not matched to a gene: 10. CDR3 nucleotide sequence: TGTGCCAGCAGCCAAGATTGGGGGACCGGGACAGGGGGCTACGAGCAGTACTTC. It is translated as CASSQDWGTGTGGYEQYF.

The chain uses TRBV4-2 and TRBJ1-5; D gene uncertain. V was pared by 4 bases and J by 7 bases, with 17 bases between. The CDR3 loop spans 15 amino acids. Germline V gene data show CDR1 as LGHNA and CDR2 as YNFKEQ. The CDR3 protein is CASSPRHRQGQPQHF. Written as DNA, the CDR3 is TGTGCCAGCAGCCCCAGACACCGTCAAGGGCAGCCCCAGCATTTT.

The V gene is TRBV28, the J gene TRBJ2-7; the D gene is possibly TRBD1 (6 bases). Between the trimmed V and J ends, which lost 8 bases and 1 base, there was a span of 18 bases. The germline CDR1 and CDR2 sequences are MDHEN and SYDVKM. This CDR3 is built from 15 residues. The CDR3 nucleotides read TGTGCCAGCTCGTCGGATAGGGGGATTTCCTACGAGCAGTACTTC. Protein product: CASSSDRGISYEQYF.

The chain uses TRBV19 and TRBJ2-7; 10 bases map to TRBD1. CDR1 is LNHDA and CDR2 is SQIVND in the germline V gene (reference sequence). CDR3 size: 15 residues. V gave up 3 bases and J gave up 0 bases; unmatched junction bases: 2. The CDR3 protein is CASSIGDRGSYEQYF. Here the CDR3 DNA reads TGTGCCAGTAGTATTGGGGACAGGGGCTCCTACGAGCAGTACTTC.

This clone is a singleton in its sample. At one boundary the junction diverges from the germline segment, which might be a read error. V gene TRBV7-7 combines with J gene TRBJ2-3, with D possibly being TRBD1 (8 bases). The length of the CDR3 is 16 residues. The V gene's germline CDR1 is SSHAT and CDR2 FNYEAQ (reference sequence). The CDR3 here is CASSPSTGGVADTQYF. CDR3 bases: TGTGCTAGCAGCCCTTCCACAGGGGGGGTTGCAGATACGCAGTATTTT.

This clone was found once. CDR3 DNA: TGTGCCAGTTTTTACGGAAACACCATATATTTT. Translating it yields CASFYGNTIYF. The chain employs TRBV19 and TRBJ1-3; unclear D gene. Germline CDR1 reads LNHDA; CDR2 reads SQIVND (reference sequence). The CDR3 spans 11 residues. V dropped 8 bases and J dropped 4 bases, with 6 bases sitting between them.

The chain links TRBV27 to TRBJ1-4, with D unclear. Germline V CDR1 and CDR2: MNHEY, SMNVEV (reference sequence). V was pared by 6 bases and J by 2 bases, with 10 bases between. CDR3 size: 14 residues. The CDR3 region is CASSMYGTNEKLFF. The CDR3 nucleotides read TGTGCCAGCAGCATGTATGGCACTAATGAAAAACTGTTTTTT.

V usage is TRBV6-6 and J usage is TRBJ1-3; a weak D match, TRBD1 (5 bases). Germline V gene sequence: CDR1 MNHNY, CDR2 SVGAGI (reference sequence). The CDR3 runs 16 residues. V was clipped by 4 bases and J by 4 bases, with 17 bases between them. CDR3 DNA: TGTGCCAGCAGTTCCAACCCGGACACGCCGGGAAACACCATATATTTT. As protein: CASSSNPDTPGNTIYF.